This TCR beta chain was captured by sequencing in a study of shared clonotypes between healthy human individuals. Concerning this clone itself: Its antigen is as yet unknown.

In germline, CDR1 is MNHEY, CDR2 SVGAGI. The ends were cut back, 6 bases at V and 7 bases at J, with 19 bases in the middle. This CDR3 comprises 14 residues. Only in-frame clones appear in the TCRdb table, and some are missing; sequencing was by immunoSEQ multiplex PCR. The sample shows some 1,600,000 clones, 98% of them seen only once. Study-wide findings and caveats: Memory subsets had estimated richness that was generally smaller than that of naive subsets. A handful of donors held about 5% of naive CD4 clonotypes in common.

The sequenced material came from naive CD4+ T cells sorted from blood. Stated subset: CD45RA+ positively selected. The V gene is TRBV6-5, the J gene TRBJ2-7; maybe TRBD2 (5 bases). The clonotype comes from a man aged 25 to 45 in good health. The CDR3 sequence: CASRSSGILREQYF. CDR3 in DNA: TGTGCCAGCAGAAGTTCGGGAATTCTGAGGGAGCAGTACTTC.